Sequencing of this T cell receptor (beta chain) was carried out in a study of CD8 T cells in ankylosing spondylitis. Points on this clonotype: Its antigen remains unidentified.

Broader study findings: The study identified a TCR beta motif of several highly homologous variants that appeared characteristic of ankylosing spondylitis blood. Previously reported in reactive arthritis synovial fluid and blood were some of the motif variants.

TCRdb analysed the 5' RACE reads with MiXCR anew, one entry per CDR3 protein. The profile shows approximately 550,000 distinct CDR3 sequences, about an eighth of them singletons. This receptor was taken from a male donor with ankylosing spondylitis. Source material: blood, either unsorted or a sorted T cell fraction (not recorded which).

The CDR3: CASSLGVVTDTQYF. In DNA, the CDR3 is TGCGCCAGCAGCTTGGGGGTGGTCACAGATACGCAGTATTTT. V is TRBV5-1 and J is TRBJ2-3; D is unresolved. Trimming stripped 0 bases from V and 2 bases from J, with 7 bases between. The CDR3 sequence is 14 residues long. Germline CDR1 and CDR2: SGHRS and YFSETQ.